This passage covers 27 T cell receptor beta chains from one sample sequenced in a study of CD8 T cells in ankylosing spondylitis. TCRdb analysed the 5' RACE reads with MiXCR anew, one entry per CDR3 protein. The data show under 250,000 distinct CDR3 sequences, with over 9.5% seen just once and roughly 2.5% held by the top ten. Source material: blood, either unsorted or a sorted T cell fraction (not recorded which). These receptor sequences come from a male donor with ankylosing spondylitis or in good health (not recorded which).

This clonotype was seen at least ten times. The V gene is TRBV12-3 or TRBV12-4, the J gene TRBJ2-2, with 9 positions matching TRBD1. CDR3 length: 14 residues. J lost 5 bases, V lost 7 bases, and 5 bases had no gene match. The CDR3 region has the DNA TGTGCCAGCACCCCGACAGGGGGTACCGGGGAGCTGTTTTTT. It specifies CASTPTGGTGELFF.

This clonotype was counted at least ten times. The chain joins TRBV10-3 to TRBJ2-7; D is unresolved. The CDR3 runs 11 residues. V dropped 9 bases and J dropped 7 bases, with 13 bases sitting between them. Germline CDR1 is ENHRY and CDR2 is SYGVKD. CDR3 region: CAIVPPWEQYF. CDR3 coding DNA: TGTGCCATTGTTCCCCCGTGGGAGCAGTACTTC.

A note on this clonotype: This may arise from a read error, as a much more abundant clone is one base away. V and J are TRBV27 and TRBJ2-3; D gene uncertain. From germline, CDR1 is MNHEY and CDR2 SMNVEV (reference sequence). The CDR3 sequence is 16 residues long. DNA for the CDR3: TGTACCAGCAGCCTAAAGGGTGACCGCTACACAGATACGCAGTATTTT. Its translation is CTSSLKGDRYTDTQYF.

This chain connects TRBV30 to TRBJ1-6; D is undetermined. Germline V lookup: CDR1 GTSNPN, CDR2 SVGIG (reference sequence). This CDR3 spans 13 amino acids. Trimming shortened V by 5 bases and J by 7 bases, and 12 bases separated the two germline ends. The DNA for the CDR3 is TGTGCCTGGGAGAGGGTGGAAAATTCACCCCTCCACTTT. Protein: CAWERVENSPLHF.

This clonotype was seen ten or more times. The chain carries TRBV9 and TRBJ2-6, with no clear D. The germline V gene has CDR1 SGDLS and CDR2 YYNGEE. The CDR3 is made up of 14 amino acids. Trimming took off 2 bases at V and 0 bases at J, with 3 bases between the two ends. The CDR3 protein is CASSVASGANVLTF. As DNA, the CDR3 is TGTGCCAGCAGCGTCGCCTCTGGGGCCAACGTCCTGACTTTC.

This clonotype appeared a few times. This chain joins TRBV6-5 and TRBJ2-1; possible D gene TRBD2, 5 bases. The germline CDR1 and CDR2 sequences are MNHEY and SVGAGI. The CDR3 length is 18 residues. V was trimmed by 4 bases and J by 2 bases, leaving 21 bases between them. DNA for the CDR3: TGTGCCAGCAGTTCCGGGAAGACCTATATCGGTGCCTACAATGAGCAGTTCTTC. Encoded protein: CASSSGKTYIGAYNEQFF.

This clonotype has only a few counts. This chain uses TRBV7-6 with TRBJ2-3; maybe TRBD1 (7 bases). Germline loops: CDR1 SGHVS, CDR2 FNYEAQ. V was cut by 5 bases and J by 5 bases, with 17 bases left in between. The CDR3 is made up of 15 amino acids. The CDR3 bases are TGTGCCAGCAGCCGTGGGCAGGGGGGACTAGATACGCAGTATTTT. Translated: CASSRGQGGLDTQYF.

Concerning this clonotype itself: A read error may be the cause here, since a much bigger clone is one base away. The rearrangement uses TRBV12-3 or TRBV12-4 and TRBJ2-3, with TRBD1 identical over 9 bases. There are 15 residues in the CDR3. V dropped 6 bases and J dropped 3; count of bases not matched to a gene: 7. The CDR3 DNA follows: TGTGCCAGCAGGGATGCGGGACAGGGAACAGATACGCAGTATTTT. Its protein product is CASRDAGQGTDTQYF.

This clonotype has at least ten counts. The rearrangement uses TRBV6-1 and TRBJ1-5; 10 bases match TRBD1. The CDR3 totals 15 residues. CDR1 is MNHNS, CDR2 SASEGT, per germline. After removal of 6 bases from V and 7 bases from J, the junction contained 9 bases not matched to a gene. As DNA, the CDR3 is TGTGCCAGCAGCCCGGGACAGGGGATGTACCAGCCCCAGCATTTT. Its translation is CASSPGQGMYQPQHF.

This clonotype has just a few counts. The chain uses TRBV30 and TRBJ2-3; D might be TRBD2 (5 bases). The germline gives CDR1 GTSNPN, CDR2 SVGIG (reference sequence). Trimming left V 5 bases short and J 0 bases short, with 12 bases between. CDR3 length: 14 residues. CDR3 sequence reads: CAWEGGISTDTQYF. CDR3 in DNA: TGTGCCTGGGAAGGAGGAATAAGCACAGATACGCAGTATTTT. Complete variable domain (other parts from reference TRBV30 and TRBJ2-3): SQTIHQWPATLVQPVGSPLSLECTVEGTSNPNLYWYRQAAGRGLQLLFYSVGIGQISSEVPQNLSASRPQDRQFILSSKKLLLSDSGFYLCAWEGGISTDTQYFGPGTRLTVL.

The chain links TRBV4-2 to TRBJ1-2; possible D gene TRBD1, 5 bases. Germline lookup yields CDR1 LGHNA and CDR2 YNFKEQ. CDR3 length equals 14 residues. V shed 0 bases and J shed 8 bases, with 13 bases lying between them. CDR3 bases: TGTGCCAGCAGCCAAGAAGTGGGTGGGGACGGCTACACCTTC. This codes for CASSQEVGGDGYTF.

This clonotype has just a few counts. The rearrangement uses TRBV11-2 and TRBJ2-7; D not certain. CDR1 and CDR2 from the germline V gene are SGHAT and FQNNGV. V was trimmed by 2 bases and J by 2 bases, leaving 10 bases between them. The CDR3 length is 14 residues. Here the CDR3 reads CASSLKQYTYEQYF. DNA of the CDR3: TGTGCCAGCAGCTTAAAACAGTATACCTACGAGCAGTACTTC.

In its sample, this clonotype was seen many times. The chain's CDR3 is CASSPPGTTIYYEQYF. CDR3 in DNA: TGTGCCAGCAGTCCCCCCGGGACTACCATCTACTACGAGCAGTACTTC. J is TRBJ2-7 and V is TRBV27, with 7 bases fitting TRBD2. V dropped 5 bases and J dropped 3; count of bases not matched to a gene: 13. This CDR3 has 16 amino acids. CDR1 and CDR2 (germline): MNHEY, SMNVEV (reference sequence).

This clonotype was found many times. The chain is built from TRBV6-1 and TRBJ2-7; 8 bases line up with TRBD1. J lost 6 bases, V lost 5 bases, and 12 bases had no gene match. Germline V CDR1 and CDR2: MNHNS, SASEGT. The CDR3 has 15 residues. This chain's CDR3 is CASSRTGNLGGEQYF. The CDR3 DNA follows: TGTGCCAGCAGTCGGACAGGGAACCTGGGGGGCGAGCAGTACTTC.

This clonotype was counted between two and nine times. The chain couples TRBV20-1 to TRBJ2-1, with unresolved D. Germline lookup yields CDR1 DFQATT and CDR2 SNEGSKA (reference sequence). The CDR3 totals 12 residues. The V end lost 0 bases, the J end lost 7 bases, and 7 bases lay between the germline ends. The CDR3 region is CSARDVANEQFF. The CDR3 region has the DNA TGCAGTGCTAGAGATGTGGCGAATGAGCAGTTCTTC.

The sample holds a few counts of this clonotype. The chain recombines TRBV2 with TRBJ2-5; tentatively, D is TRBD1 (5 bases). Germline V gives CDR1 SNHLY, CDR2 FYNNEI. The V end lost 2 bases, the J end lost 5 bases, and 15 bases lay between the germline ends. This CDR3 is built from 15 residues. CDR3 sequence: CASSELPDMVETQYF. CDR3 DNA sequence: TGTGCCAGCAGTGAACTTCCGGACATGGTGGAGACCCAGTACTTC.

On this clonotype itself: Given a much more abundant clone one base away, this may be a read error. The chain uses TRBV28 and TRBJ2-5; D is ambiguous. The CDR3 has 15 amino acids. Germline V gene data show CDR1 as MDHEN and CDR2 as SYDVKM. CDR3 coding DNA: TGTGCCAGCAGTCCCCTACTCGGAAACGGAGAGACCCAGAACTTC. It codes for CASSPLLGNGETQNF.

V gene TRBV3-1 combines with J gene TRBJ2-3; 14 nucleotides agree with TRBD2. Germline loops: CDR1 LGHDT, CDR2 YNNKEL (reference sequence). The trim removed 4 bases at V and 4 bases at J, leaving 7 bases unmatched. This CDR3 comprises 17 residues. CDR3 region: CASSPGLAGDLSDTQYF. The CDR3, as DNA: TGTGCCAGCAGCCCGGGACTAGCGGGGGACTTGTCAGATACGCAGTATTTT.

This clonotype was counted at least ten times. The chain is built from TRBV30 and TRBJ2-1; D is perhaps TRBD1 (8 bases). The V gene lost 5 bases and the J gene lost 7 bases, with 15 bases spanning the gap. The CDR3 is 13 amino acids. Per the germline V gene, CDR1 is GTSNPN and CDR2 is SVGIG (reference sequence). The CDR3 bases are TGTGCCTGGGGACAGGGAGGGGAGAATGAGCAGTTCTTC. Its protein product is CAWGQGGENEQFF.

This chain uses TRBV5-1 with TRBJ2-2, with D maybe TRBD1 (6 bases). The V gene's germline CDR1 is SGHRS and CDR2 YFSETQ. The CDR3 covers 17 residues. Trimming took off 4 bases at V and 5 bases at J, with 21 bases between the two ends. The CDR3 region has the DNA TGCGCCAGCAGCACCCGGACAGAACTTCGGATGACCGGGGAGCTGTTTTTT. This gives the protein CASSTRTELRMTGELFF.

CDR3: CAIRSDGQETQYF. The CDR3 nucleotides read TGTGCCATCAGATCCGATGGCCAAGAGACCCAGTACTTC. The rearrangement joins TRBV10-3 to TRBJ2-5; D gene ambiguous. This CDR3 comprises 13 residues. V dropped 6 bases and J dropped 1 base, with 9 bases sitting between them. Per the germline V gene, CDR1 is ENHRY and CDR2 is SYGVKD.

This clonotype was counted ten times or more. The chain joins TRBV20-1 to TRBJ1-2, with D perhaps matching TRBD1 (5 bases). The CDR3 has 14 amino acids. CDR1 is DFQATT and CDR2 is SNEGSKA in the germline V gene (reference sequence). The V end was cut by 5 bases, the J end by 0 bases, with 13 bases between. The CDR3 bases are TGCAGTGCTTGGGGGGGAGATTCTAACTATGGCTACACCTTC. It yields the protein CSAWGGDSNYGYTF.

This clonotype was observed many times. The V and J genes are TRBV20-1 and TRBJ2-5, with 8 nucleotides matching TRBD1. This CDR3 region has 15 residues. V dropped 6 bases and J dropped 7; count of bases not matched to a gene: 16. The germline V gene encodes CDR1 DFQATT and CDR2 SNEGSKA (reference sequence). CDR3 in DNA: TGCAGTGCCCGAGGTCGACAGGGGACCACGAGGACCCAGTACTTC. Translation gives CSARGRQGTTRTQYF.

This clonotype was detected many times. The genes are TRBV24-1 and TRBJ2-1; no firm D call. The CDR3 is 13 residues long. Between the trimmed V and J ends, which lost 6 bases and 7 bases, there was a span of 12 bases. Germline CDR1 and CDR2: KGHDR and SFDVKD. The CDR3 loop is CATSPLDRNEQFF. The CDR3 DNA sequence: TGTGCCACCAGTCCTCTGGACCGAAATGAGCAGTTCTTC.

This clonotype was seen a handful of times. The CDR3 spells CANKNRENTEAFF. DNA for the CDR3: TGTGCCAACAAAAACAGGGAAAACACTGAAGCTTTCTTT. The chain is built from TRBV12-3 or TRBV12-4 and TRBJ1-1; a possible D gene is TRBD1 (6 bases). V lost 10 bases and J lost 2, with 14 bases in between. The CDR3 has 13 amino acids.

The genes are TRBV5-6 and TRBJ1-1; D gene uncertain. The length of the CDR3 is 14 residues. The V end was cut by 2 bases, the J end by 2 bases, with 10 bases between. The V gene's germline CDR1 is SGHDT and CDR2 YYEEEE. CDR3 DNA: TGTGCCAGCAGCTTCACGGTCGCTAACACTGAAGCTTTCTTT. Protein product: CASSFTVANTEAFF.

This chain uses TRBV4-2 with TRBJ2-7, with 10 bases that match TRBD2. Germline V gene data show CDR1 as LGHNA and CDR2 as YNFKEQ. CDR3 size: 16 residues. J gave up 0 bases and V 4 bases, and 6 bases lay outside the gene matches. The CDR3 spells CASSPGLASTSYEQYF. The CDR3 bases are TGTGCCAGCAGCCCGGGACTAGCGAGCACCTCCTACGAGCAGTACTTC.